The sequence of this T cell receptor (beta chain) was determined in a study of blood T cell repertoires in COVID-19. Looking at the study overall: Sources were T cells, B-cell-depleted T cells, or PBMCs; the material itself was cDNA or gDNA.

Measured with immunoSEQ multiplex PCR; TCRdb has only the in-frame clones, and not every one. Altogether 200,000 to 300,000 clones are present, 70% to 90% being singletons, with the ten largest covering around 1.8%. Trimming removed 5 bases from V and 2 bases from J; junction bases left unmatched: 10. The CDR3 loop spans 16 amino acids. Germline values: CDR1 LNHNV, CDR2 YYDKDF (reference sequence). The TCR was taken from a man aged 25-45 years with active or convalescent COVID-19. V usage is TRBV15 and J usage is TRBJ2-7, with TRBD1 matching 9 bases. Sequenced input: peripheral blood. CDR3 residues: CATSATGTGRAYEQYF. Here the CDR3 DNA reads TGTGCCACCAGCGCAACCGGGACAGGGAGGGCCTACGAGCAGTACTTC.